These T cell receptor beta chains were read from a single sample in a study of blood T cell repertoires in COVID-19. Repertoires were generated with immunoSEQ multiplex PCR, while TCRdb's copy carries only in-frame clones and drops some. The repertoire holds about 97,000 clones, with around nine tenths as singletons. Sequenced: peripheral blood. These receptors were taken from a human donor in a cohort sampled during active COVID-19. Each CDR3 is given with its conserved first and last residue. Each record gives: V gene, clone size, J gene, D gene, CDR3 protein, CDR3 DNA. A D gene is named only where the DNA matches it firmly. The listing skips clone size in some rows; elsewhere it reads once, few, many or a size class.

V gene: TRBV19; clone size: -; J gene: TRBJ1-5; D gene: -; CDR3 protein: CASSSMSVRQPQHF; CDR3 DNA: TGTGCCAGTAGTAGCATGAGTGTTAGACAGCCCCAGCATTTT
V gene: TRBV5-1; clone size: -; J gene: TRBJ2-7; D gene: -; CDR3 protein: CASSRGYAEQYF; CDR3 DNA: TGCGCCAGCAGCCGCGGGTATGCCGAGCAGTACTTC
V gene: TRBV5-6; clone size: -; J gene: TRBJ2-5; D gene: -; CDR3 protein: CASSLAGWETQYF; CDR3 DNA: TGTGCCAGCAGCTTGGCAGGGTGGGAGACCCAGTACTTC
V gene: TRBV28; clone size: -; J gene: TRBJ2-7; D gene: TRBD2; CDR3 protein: CASSLTGAGGSYEQYF; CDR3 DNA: TGTGCCAGCAGTCTAACTGGAGCGGGAGGTTCCTACGAGCAGTACTTC
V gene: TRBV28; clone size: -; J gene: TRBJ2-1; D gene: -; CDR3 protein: CASSLGPSLNWQFF; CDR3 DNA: TGTGCCAGCAGTTTGGGCCCAAGCTTGAATTGGCAGTTCTTC
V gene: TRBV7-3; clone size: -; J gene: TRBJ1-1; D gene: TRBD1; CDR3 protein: CASSSQYRGPNTEAFF; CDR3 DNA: TGTGCCAGCAGCTCACAATACAGGGGTCCGAACACTGAAGCTTTCTTT
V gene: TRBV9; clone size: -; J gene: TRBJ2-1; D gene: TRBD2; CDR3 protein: CASSARLAGSYNEQFF; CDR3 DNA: TGTGCCAGCAGCGCGAGACTAGCGGGGTCCTACAATGAGCAGTTCTTC
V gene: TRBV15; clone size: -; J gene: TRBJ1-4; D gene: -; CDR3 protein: CATSRTLGGGGEKLFF; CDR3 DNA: TGTGCCACCAGCAGAACCTTGGGAGGGGGTGGCGAAAAACTGTTTTTT
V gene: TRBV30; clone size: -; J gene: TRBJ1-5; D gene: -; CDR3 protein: CAWSPMSNQPQHF; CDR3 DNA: TGTGCCTGGAGTCCCATGAGCAATCAGCCCCAGCATTTT
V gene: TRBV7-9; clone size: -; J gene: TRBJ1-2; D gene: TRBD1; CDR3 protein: CASSWDRGRGGYTF; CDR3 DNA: TGTGCCAGCAGCTGGGACAGGGGGCGCGGAGGCTACACCTTC
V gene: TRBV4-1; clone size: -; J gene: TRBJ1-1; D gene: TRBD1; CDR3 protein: CASSRGTGDTEAFF; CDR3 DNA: TGCGCCAGCAGCCGCGGGACAGGGGATACTGAAGCTTTCTTT
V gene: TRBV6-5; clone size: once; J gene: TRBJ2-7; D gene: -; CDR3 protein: CASSYDTSYEQYF; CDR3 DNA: TGTGCCAGCAGTTACGACACCTCCTACGAGCAGTACTTC
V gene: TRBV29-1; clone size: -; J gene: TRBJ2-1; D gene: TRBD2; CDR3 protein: CSVDLAGENEQFF; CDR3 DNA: TGCAGCGTTGACCTAGCGGGAGAGAATGAGCAGTTCTTC
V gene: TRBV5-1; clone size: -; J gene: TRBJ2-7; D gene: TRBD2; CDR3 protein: CASSAPGVAGASEQYF; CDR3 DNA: TGCGCCAGCAGCGCCCCCGGGGTAGCGGGAGCGAGTGAGCAGTACTTC
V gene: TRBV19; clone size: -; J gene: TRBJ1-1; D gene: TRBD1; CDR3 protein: CASRNYRGHTEAFF; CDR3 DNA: TGTGCCAGTAGGAACTACAGGGGCCACACTGAAGCTTTCTTT
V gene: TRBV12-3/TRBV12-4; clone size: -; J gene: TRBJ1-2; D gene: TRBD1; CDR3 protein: CASSQQGVGGYTF; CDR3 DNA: TGTGCCAGCAGTCAACAGGGGGTAGGCGGCTACACCTTC
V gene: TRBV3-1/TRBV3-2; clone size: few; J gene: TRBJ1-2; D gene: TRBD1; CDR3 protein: CASSQEGQLGTYGYTF; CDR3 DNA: TGTGCCAGCAGCCAAGAGGGACAGTTGGGGACCTATGGCTACACCTTC
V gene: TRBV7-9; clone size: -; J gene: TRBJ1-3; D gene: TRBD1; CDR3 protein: CASSTTDRGMGNTIYF; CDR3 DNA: TGTGCCAGCAGCACTACAGACAGGGGGATGGGAAACACCATATATTTT
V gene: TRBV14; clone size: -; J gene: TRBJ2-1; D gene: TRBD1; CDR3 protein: CASSQNQGALAEQFF; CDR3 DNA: TGTGCCAGCAGCCAGAATCAGGGGGCTTTAGCTGAGCAGTTCTTC
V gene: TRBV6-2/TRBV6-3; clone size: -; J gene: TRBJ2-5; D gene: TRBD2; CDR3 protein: CASSYIGRVETQYF; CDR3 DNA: TGTGCCAGCAGTTACATCGGGAGGGTAGAGACCCAGTACTTC
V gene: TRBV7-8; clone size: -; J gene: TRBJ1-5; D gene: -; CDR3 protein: CASSLRFQGFDQPQHF; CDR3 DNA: TGTGCCAGCAGCTTACGGTTCCAGGGGTTTGATCAGCCCCAGCATTTT
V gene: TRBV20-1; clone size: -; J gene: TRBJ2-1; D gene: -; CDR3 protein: CSSRTGNEQFF; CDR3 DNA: TGCAGTTCCCGAACAGGCAATGAGCAGTTCTTC
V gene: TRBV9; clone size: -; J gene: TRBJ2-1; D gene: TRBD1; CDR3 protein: CASSVGDRSNEQFF; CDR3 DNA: TGTGCCAGCAGCGTTGGGGACAGGAGCAATGAGCAGTTCTTC
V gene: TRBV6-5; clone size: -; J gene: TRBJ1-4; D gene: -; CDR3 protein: CASNPSRVGEKLFF; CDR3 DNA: TGTGCCAGCAATCCTTCCCGGGTAGGCGAAAAACTGTTTTTT
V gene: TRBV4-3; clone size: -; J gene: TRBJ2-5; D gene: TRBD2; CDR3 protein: CASSQDSLAGGPIQETQYF; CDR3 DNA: TGCGCCAGCAGCCAAGATTCCCTAGCGGGAGGGCCCATTCAAGAGACCCAGTACTTC
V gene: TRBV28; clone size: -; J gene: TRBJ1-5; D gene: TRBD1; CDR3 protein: CASIRAGGIQPQHF; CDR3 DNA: TGTGCCAGCATAAGGGCAGGGGGGATTCAGCCCCAGCATTTT
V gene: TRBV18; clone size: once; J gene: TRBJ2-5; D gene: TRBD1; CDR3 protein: CASSPPGTEGETQYF; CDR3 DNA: TGTGCCAGCTCACCTCCCGGGACAGAGGGGGAGACCCAGTACTTC
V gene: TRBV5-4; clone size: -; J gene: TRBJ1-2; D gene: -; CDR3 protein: CASSRGQNANYGYTF; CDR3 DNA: TGTGCCAGCAGCCGTGGACAGAATGCTAACTATGGCTACACCTTC
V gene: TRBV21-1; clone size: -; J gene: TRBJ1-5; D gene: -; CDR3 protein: CASRLDKGVGSSQPQHF; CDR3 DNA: TGTGCCAGCAGACTGGACAAGGGCGTCGGTAGTAGTCAGCCCCAGCATTTT